This TCR beta chain was retrieved from a study of OX40 agonist ivuxolimab in advanced cancers. About the study: Patients received intravenous ivuxolimab every 2 weeks at 0.01 to 10 mg/kg. Study-level points and caveats: CD8+ T cells were the subset that, on average, had more expanded clones than CD4+. CD4+ and CD8+ blood T cells expanded clonally by week 6 at 0.1 to 3.0 mg/kg. Expansion of clones was among the lowest in partial responders at 0.1-3.0 mg/kg.

The table lists this clone with a count of one. Antigen unknown. Germline-derived CDR1 and CDR2 are MNHNS and SASEGT. This CDR3 has 12 amino acids. The ends were cut back, 8 bases at V and 0 bases at J, with 5 bases in the middle. Profiling relied on immunoSEQ multiplex PCR, and the TCRdb table lists in-frame clones only, not all of them. The sample contains 45,000 to 60,000 clones, around 79% of which appear only once. Sequencing was performed on CD4+ or CD8+ T cells sorted from blood, taken in a trial of the OX40 agonist ivuxolimab. This clonotype originated in an adult with an advanced solid tumor such as melanoma, head and neck, liver or kidney cancer. The chain combines TRBV6-1 with TRBJ1-5; D is ambiguous. The CDR3 DNA reads TGTGCCAGCCACGATAGCAATCAGCCCCAGCATTTT. Translating gives CASHDSNQPQHF.